This TCR beta chain was sequenced for a study of early T cells in non-severe SARS-CoV-2 infection. For the study at large: Sequenced bulk RNA came from whole blood that was unsorted, and chains were unpaired.

Study-wide results and limits: Private and CD4 specificities were missed by VDJdb matching, which favored anti-spike CD8 responses.

The sample holds a few counts of this clonotype. Its target is not known. The CDR3 length is 12 residues. The germline CDR1 and CDR2 sequences are SGHAT and FQNNGV. V was clipped by 3 bases and J by 3 bases, with 5 bases between them. Unique molecular identifiers were attached to individual cDNA molecules. MiXCR was run by TCRdb on the 5' RACE reads, yielding one entry per CDR3 protein. The sample lists approximately 99,000 distinct CDR3 sequences, over 10% occurring once. This TCR derives from an adult who was a healthcare worker with PCR-confirmed SARS-CoV-2 infection or an uninfected control (not recorded which). The sequenced sample consisted of whole blood. V is TRBV11-2 and J is TRBJ2-5; D gene unclear. The CDR3 nucleotides read TGTGCCAGCAGCTTGAACGAAGAGACCCAGTACTTC. It translates to CASSLNEETQYF. Using reference TRBV11-2 and TRBJ2-5 for the parts outside the CDR3, the full variable domain is EAGVAQSPRYKIIEKRQSVAFWCNPISGHATLYWYQQILGQGPKLLIQFQNNGVVDDSQLPKDRFSAERLKGVDSTLKIQPAKLEDSAVYLCASSLNEETQYFGPGTRLLVL.